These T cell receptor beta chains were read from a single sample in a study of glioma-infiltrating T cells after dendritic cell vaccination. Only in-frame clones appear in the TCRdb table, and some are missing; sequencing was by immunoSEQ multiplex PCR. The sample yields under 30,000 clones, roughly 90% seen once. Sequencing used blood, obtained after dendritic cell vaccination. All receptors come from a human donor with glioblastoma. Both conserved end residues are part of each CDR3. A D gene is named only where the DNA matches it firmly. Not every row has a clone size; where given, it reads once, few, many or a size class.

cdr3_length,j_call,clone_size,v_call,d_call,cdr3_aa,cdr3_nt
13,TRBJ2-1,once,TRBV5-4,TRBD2,CASSLTSGGALIF,TGTGCCAGCAGCTTGACTAGCGGGGGGGCCTTGATCTTC
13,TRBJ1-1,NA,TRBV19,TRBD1,CASKGQGVPEAFF,TGTGCCAGTAAGGGACAGGGTGTACCTGAAGCTTTCTTT
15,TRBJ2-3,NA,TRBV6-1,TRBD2,CASSGLAGGPDTQYF,TGTGCCAGCAGTGGACTAGCGGGGGGGCCAGATACGCAGTATTTT
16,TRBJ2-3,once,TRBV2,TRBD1,CASSEGQGTSTDTQYF,TGTGCCAGCAGTGAGGGACAGGGTACGAGCACAGATACGCAGTATTTT
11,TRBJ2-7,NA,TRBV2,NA,CASSGGNEQYF,TGTGCCAGCAGTGGAGGGAACGAGCAGTACTTC
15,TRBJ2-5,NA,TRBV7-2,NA,CASSLNPEVPETQYF,TGTGCCAGCAGCTTAAATCCGGAGGTCCCAGAGACCCAGTACTTC
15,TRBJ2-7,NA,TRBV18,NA,CASSPRGGDPYEQYF,TGTGCCAGCTCACCGCGAGGGGGGGATCCCTACGAGCAGTACTTC
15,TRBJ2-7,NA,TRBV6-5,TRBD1,CASSPTGQGFYEQYF,TGTGCCAGCAGTCCCACGGGACAGGGTTTCTACGAGCAGTACTTC
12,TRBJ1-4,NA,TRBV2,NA,CASSTIPEKLFF,TGTGCCAGCAGTACTATCCCAGAAAAACTGTTTTTT
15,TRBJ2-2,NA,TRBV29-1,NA,CSVELEGAVSGELFF,TGCAGCGTTGAATTGGAGGGGGCGGTTTCCGGGGAGCTGTTTTTT
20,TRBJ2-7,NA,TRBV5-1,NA,CASSFGAADPRDSHLYEQYF,TGCGCCAGCAGCTTCGGGGCAGCAGACCCCCGGGACTCCCATCTTTACGAGCAGTACTTC
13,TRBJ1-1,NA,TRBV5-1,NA,CASTEGGLTEAFF,TGCGCCAGCACCGAAGGAGGGCTTACTGAAGCTTTCTTT
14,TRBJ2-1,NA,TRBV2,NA,CASREGQARGRLFF,TGTGCCAGCAGGGAGGGACAGGCACGCGGGAGACTGTTCTTC
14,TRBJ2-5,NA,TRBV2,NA,CASSWGELQETQYF,TGTGCCAGCAGTTGGGGGGAGCTCCAAGAGACCCAGTACTTC
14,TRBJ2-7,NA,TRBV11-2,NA,CASSLGHGTYEQYF,TGTGCCAGCAGCTTAGGACACGGCACCTACGAGCAGTACTTC
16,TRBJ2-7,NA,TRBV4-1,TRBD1,CASSRDPGQGTYEQYF,TGCGCCAGCAGCCGAGATCCGGGACAGGGCACCTACGAGCAGTACTTC
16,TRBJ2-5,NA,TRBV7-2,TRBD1,CASSFLRQGGRETQYF,TGTGCCAGCAGCTTTTTAAGACAGGGGGGGCGAGAGACCCAGTACTTC
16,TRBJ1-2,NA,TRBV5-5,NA,CASSLEDSPSLGGYTF,TGTGCCAGCAGCTTGGAGGACAGCCCTAGCCTAGGGGGCTACACCTTC
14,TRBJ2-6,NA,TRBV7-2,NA,CASSPDSGANVLTF,TGTGCCAGCAGCCCAGACTCTGGGGCCAACGTCCTGACTTTC